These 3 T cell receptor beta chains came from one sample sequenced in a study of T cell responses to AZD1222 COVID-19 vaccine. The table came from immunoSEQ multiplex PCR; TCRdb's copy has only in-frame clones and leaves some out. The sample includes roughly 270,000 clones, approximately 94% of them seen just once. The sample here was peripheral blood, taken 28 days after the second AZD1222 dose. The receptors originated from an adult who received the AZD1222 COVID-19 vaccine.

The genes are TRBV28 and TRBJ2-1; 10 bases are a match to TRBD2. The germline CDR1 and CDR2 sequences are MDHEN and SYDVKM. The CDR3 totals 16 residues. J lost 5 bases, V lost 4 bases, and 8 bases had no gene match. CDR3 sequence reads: CASSSIAGGRNNEQFF. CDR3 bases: TGTGCCAGCAGTTCGATAGCGGGAGGCCGTAACAATGAGCAGTTCTTC. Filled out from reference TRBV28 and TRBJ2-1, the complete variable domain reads DVKVTQSSRYLVKRTGEKVFLECVQDMDHENMFWYRQDPGLGLRLIYFSYDVKMKEKGDIPEGYSVSREKKERFSLILESASTNQTSMYLCASSSIAGGRNNEQFFGPGTRLTVL.

CDR3: CSAGGVNEKLFF. The DNA for the CDR3 is TGCAGCGCAGGGGGGGTTAATGAAAAACTGTTTTTT. V usage is TRBV29-1 and J usage is TRBJ1-4, with 7 positions matching TRBD1. Trimming at V came to 7 bases and at J to 4 bases, leaving 3 bases not matched to a gene. CDR3 length: 12 residues. From germline, CDR1 is SQVTM and CDR2 ANQGSEA.

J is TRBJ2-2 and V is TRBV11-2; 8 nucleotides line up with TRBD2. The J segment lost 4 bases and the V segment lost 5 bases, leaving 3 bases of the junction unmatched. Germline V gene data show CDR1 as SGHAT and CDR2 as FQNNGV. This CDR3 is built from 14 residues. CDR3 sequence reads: CASSDGGGTGELFF. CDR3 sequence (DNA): TGTGCCAGCAGCGACGGGGGGGGCACCGGGGAGCTGTTTTTT.